The present entry profiles one T cell receptor (beta chain) with its context. In the original analysis: Reference gene primer amplification in the assay estimated nucleated cell counts. Repertoires were generated with immunoSEQ multiplex PCR, while TCRdb's copy carries only in-frame clones and drops some. D and trimming were read from the DNA, whereas the V and J calls and clone size are those reported in that table. The sample has roughly 63,000 clones, roughly 88% seen once. These data belong to a study of blood T cell repertoires in COVID-19. Germline CDR1 LNHNV, CDR2 YYDKDF (reference sequence). V gave up 0 bases and J gave up 14 bases; unmatched junction bases: 11. This CDR3 comprises 16 residues.

The genes are TRBV15 and TRBJ1-6; TRBD1 matches 9 bases. The sequencing input was peripheral blood. The sequence derives from a human donor in a cohort sampled during active COVID-19. CDR3 DNA: TGTGCCACCAGCAGAGATCAACCCGGGACAGGGTTCACCCTCCACTTT. Its protein product is CATSRDQPGTGFTLHF.